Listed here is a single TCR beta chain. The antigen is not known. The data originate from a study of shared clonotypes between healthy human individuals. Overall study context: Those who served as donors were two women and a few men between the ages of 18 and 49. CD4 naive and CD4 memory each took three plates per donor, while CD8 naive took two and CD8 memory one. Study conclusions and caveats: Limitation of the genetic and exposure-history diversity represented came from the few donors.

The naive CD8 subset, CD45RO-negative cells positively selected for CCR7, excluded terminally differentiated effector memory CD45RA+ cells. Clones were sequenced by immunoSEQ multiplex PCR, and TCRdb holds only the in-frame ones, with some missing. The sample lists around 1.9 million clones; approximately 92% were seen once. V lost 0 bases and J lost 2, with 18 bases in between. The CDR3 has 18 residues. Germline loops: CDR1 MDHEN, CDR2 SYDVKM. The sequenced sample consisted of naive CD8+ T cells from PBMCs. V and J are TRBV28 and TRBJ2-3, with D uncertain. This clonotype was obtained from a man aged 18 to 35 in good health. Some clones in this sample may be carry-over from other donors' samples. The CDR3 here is CASSLWARHRDNTDTQYF. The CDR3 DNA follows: TGTGCCAGCAGTTTATGGGCCCGACATCGTGATAACACAGATACGCAGTATTTT.